This TCR beta chain was found in a study of blood T cell repertoires in COVID-19. As processed by the authors: Reference gene primer amplification yielded estimated nucleated cell counts. Assay: immunoSEQ multiplex PCR; the TCRdb copy retains only in-frame clones and omits some. V, J and clone size are those of that table, while D and trimming were read from the DNA. Of under 60,000 clones in the sample, about nine tenths were seen once. The V gene's germline CDR1 is GTSNPN and CDR2 SVGIG (reference sequence). J gave up 5 bases and V 7 bases, and 6 bases lay outside the gene matches. This CDR3 is built from 14 residues.

The sequenced sample was peripheral blood. The TCR was taken from a human donor in a cohort sampled during active COVID-19. This chain links TRBV30 with TRBJ2-5; 14 nucleotides agree with TRBD2. CDR3 sequence (DNA): TGTGCCTTGGGACTAGCGGGAGCAGAGGAGACCCAGTACTTC. This codes for CALGLAGAEETQYF.